The 22 T cell receptor beta chains in this list originate from one sample, sequenced in a study of T cell clusters in autoimmune cytopenias (dated by TCRdb to between 2019 and 2020). Reads for this sample came from an Illumina MiSeq. TRB rearrangements were amplified by multiplex PCR following a touch-down protocol, with the TRB-A and TRB-B primer pools mixed in one tube. Reprocessed by TCRdb, the reads give a single entry per CDR3 protein sequence, without DNA. The table held for this sample gives under 7,500 distinct CDR3 sequences. The ten largest clones capture more than 25% of the sample. Each sample's TRB amplification started from around 260 ng of peripheral blood genomic DNA, which corresponds to approximately 36,000 genome equivalents. Sequenced material: peripheral blood. These receptors originate from a human donor with an autoimmune cytopenia or autoimmune hepatitis (not recorded which).

The chain combines TRBV11-2 with TRBJ1-1; the TCRdb D gene call, TRBD1, has no DNA to confirm it. The CDR3 length is 13 residues. Germline CDR1 reads SGHAT; CDR2 reads FQNNGV. CDR3 residues: CASSDRAGTEAFF.

This clonotype ranks as medium-sized in terms of frequency. CDR3 amino acids: CASSYSQGNYGYTF. V is TRBV6-5 and J is TRBJ1-2; TCRdb proposes TRBD1, but this gene call is untestable without DNA. Germline V gene lookup returns CDR1 MNHEY and CDR2 SVGAGI. The CDR3 runs to 14 residues.

The chain couples TRBV6-6 to TRBJ2-7; TCRdb's D gene call, TRBD1, goes unchecked for lack of DNA. The germline CDR1 and CDR2 sequences are MNHNY and SVGAGI (reference sequence). This CDR3 is 17 amino acids long. CDR3 in amino acids: CASSITSGTGASYEQYF.

J is TRBJ1-6 and V is TRBV4-2; TCRdb outputs TRBD1, but without DNA this stays unchecked. The CDR3 length is 15 residues. Germline V gene data show CDR1 as LGHNA and CDR2 as YNFKEQ. CDR3 sequence reads: CASSQDRDRNSPLHF.

According to its frequency, this clonotype is medium-sized. J is TRBJ2-3 and V is TRBV11-1; the TCRdb call, TRBD1, lacks DNA for checking. The CDR3 runs 14 residues. The germline V gene encodes CDR1 SGHAT and CDR2 FQDESV (reference sequence). The CDR3 sequence is CASSPGGGTDTQYF.

This clonotype is classed as medium-sized by frequency. J is TRBJ1-2 and V is TRBV6-5; TCRdb's D call of TRBD1 is untestable without DNA. There are 16 residues in the CDR3. Germline V CDR1 and CDR2: MNHEY, SVGAGI. This CDR3 reads CASSYSRDRGQGGYTF.

This chain uses TRBV27 with TRBJ1-5; TCRdb outputs TRBD1, but without DNA this stays unchecked. Germline lookup yields CDR1 MNHEY and CDR2 SMNVEV (reference sequence). This CDR3 comprises 18 residues. CDR3 amino acids: CASSPRGPGRGSNQPQHF.

The chain is built from TRBV7-9 and TRBJ1-1. From germline, CDR1 is SEHNR and CDR2 FQNEAQ (reference sequence). The CDR3 loop spans 14 amino acids. This CDR3 reads CASSLGSEGSEAFF.

This chain links TRBV12-3 or TRBV12-4 with TRBJ1-1. CDR3 length: 14 residues. The CDR3 here is CASSLIYPNTEAFF.

V usage is TRBV30 and J usage is TRBJ2-1; the TCRdb call, TRBD1, lacks DNA for checking. Germline-derived CDR1 and CDR2 are GTSNPN and SVGIG (reference sequence). The CDR3 runs 14 residues. CDR3 region: CAWGPGTGPNEQFF.

The chain has TRBV6-1 and TRBJ2-3; TCRdb returns TRBD1, unconfirmable since there is no DNA. CDR1 MNHNS and CDR2 SASEGT come from the germline V gene. CDR3 length: 13 residues. The CDR3 here is CATQGAYTDTQYF.

V usage is TRBV12-3 or TRBV12-4 and J usage is TRBJ1-3. This CDR3 region has 14 residues. This CDR3 reads CASRTDPWGNTIYF.

The rearrangement uses TRBV27 and TRBJ1-1. Looked up from germline, CDR1 is MNHEY and CDR2 is SMNVEV (reference sequence). The CDR3 sequence is 13 residues long. CDR3 sequence: CASRLGFGAEAFF.

This clonotype is identified as medium-sized from frequency. This chain links TRBV5-6 with TRBJ2-2; the TCRdb D gene call, TRBD1, has no DNA to confirm it. CDR3 length: 15 residues. From germline, CDR1 is SGHDT and CDR2 YYEEEE. CDR3 residues: CASSSGQKNTGELFF.

The rearrangement uses TRBV27 and TRBJ2-1; lacking DNA, the TRBD1 call made by TCRdb goes unchecked. The CDR3 length is 15 residues. Looked up from germline, CDR1 is MNHEY and CDR2 is SMNVEV (reference sequence). The CDR3 is CASGQGALGNNEQFF.

The chain has TRBV6-1 and TRBJ1-5; the D call of TRBD1 rests on TCRdb alone, since no DNA is present to check it. Germline CDR1 reads MNHNS; CDR2 reads SASEGT. The CDR3 is 15 amino acids. The CDR3 sequence is CASWGQTTSNQPQHF.

By frequency, this clonotype is medium-sized. J is TRBJ2-2 and V is TRBV12-3 or TRBV12-4. The CDR3 loop spans 12 amino acids. The CDR3 loop is CASLKNTGELFF.

The chain couples TRBV5-1 to TRBJ1-2. Germline V gene data show CDR1 as SGHRS and CDR2 as YFSETQ. The CDR3 consists of 14 residues. The CDR3 protein is CASSLSDPNYGYTF.

The CDR3 loop reads CASSLISDPNQPQHF. The chain carries TRBV12-3 or TRBV12-4 and TRBJ1-5. The CDR3 totals 15 residues.

V and J are TRBV12-3 or TRBV12-4 and TRBJ1-1; the D call of TRBD1 rests on TCRdb alone, since no DNA is present to check it. This CDR3 spans 15 amino acids. The chain's CDR3 is CASSLWGTGNTEAFF.

Measured by frequency, this clonotype is medium-sized (0.01 to 0.1%). V usage is TRBV7-6 and J usage is TRBJ2-1; there is no DNA to check the TCRdb D call of TRBD1. The CDR3 extends over 17 amino acids. Per the germline V gene, CDR1 is SGHVS and CDR2 is FNYEAQ. CDR3 region: CASSLEGTGGVVNEQFF.

The chain has TRBV3-1 and TRBJ1-2. Per germline, CDR1 LGHDT and CDR2 YNNKEL (reference sequence). The CDR3 length is 16 residues. This chain's CDR3 is CASSQEGLKGDGGYTF.